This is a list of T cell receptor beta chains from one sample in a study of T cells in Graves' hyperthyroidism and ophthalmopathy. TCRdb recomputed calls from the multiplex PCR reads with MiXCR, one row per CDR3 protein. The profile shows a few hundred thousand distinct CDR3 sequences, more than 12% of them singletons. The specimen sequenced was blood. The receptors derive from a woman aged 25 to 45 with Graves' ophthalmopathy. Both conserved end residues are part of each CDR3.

CDR3aa: CASSSAGGYQETQYF
j_gene: TRBJ2-5
v_gene: TRBV7-6

CDR3aa: CASSHTGPGSGGQPQHF
j_gene: TRBJ1-5
v_gene: TRBV28

CDR3aa: CASSVVGRNTEAFF
j_gene: TRBJ1-1
v_gene: TRBV9

CDR3aa: CASRHGGSGDYEQYF
j_gene: TRBJ2-7
v_gene: TRBV10-2

CDR3aa: CASRSSGDLAYNEQFF
j_gene: TRBJ2-1
v_gene: TRBV27

CDR3aa: CASSFSGGFTDTQYF
j_gene: TRBJ2-3
v_gene: TRBV5-1

CDR3aa: CASSKFGDSRIGKAFF
j_gene: TRBJ1-1
v_gene: TRBV12-3/TRBV12-4

CDR3aa: CASRRGTGSYEQYF
j_gene: TRBJ2-7
v_gene: TRBV28

CDR3aa: CASRPPSGVHNEQFF
j_gene: TRBJ2-1
v_gene: TRBV13

CDR3aa: CAISEQKAVKETQYF
j_gene: TRBJ2-5
v_gene: TRBV10-3

CDR3aa: CASSLIVNTEAFF
j_gene: TRBJ1-1
v_gene: TRBV7-3

CDR3aa: CSAAVWPSGDTGELFF
j_gene: TRBJ2-2
v_gene: TRBV20-1

CDR3aa: CASSDGGYGPDTQYF
j_gene: TRBJ2-3
v_gene: TRBV11-2

CDR3aa: CASTYSGQETQYF
j_gene: TRBJ2-5
v_gene: TRBV12-3/TRBV12-4

CDR3aa: CASSYPGGRRKDTQYF
j_gene: TRBJ2-3
v_gene: TRBV12-3/TRBV12-4

CDR3aa: CASSLVGGGGGVDTEAFF
j_gene: TRBJ1-1
v_gene: TRBV7-2

CDR3aa: CSARSMALLQETQYF
j_gene: TRBJ2-5
v_gene: TRBV20-1

CDR3aa: CASSLVSSYEQYF
j_gene: TRBJ2-7
v_gene: TRBV5-1

CDR3aa: CASSHQFGGLDTQYF
j_gene: TRBJ2-3
v_gene: TRBV3-1

CDR3aa: CAWSVGRNTEAFF
j_gene: TRBJ1-1
v_gene: TRBV30

CDR3aa: CATSAGGTGFWTQPQHF
j_gene: TRBJ1-5
v_gene: TRBV24-1

CDR3aa: CASSLERVGGGQYF
j_gene: TRBJ2-7
v_gene: TRBV5-1

CDR3aa: CASSTTDSYEQYF
j_gene: TRBJ2-7
v_gene: TRBV7-9

CDR3aa: CASTGIDTEAFF
j_gene: TRBJ1-1
v_gene: TRBV6-2/TRBV6-3

CDR3aa: CASTTPDGGQYQETQYF
j_gene: TRBJ2-5
v_gene: TRBV12-3/TRBV12-4

CDR3aa: CASSQQSSGNTIYF
j_gene: TRBJ1-3
v_gene: TRBV18

CDR3aa: CSARDDYPRELAKNIQYF
j_gene: TRBJ2-4
v_gene: TRBV20-1

CDR3aa: CASSSLSEGQISPLHF
j_gene: TRBJ1-6
v_gene: TRBV5-1

CDR3aa: CASSPGQATAVSEQYF
j_gene: TRBJ2-7
v_gene: TRBV18

CDR3aa: CASSPFRGNTEAFF
j_gene: TRBJ1-1
v_gene: TRBV7-6

CDR3aa: CASREDRDTGELFF
j_gene: TRBJ2-2
v_gene: TRBV6-1

CDR3aa: CSVEGQTLTEAFF
j_gene: TRBJ1-1
v_gene: TRBV29-1

CDR3aa: CASSQQGQSQHF
j_gene: TRBJ1-5
v_gene: TRBV28

CDR3aa: CASSLGTSGATYERYF
j_gene: TRBJ2-7
v_gene: TRBV5-1

CDR3aa: CASGLSSGGLNYGYTF
j_gene: TRBJ1-2
v_gene: TRBV12-5

CDR3aa: CASSPGISGSNTGELFF
j_gene: TRBJ2-2
v_gene: TRBV12-3/TRBV12-4

CDR3aa: CASSPRQPVGQETQYF
j_gene: TRBJ2-5
v_gene: TRBV18

CDR3aa: CASSYQKGAYEQYF
j_gene: TRBJ2-7
v_gene: TRBV27

CDR3aa: CASSHPRDTQYF
j_gene: TRBJ2-3
v_gene: TRBV7-8

CDR3aa: CASSAGGMSTEAFF
j_gene: TRBJ1-1
v_gene: TRBV9

CDR3aa: CASSLANPYNEQFF
j_gene: TRBJ2-1
v_gene: TRBV6-2/TRBV6-3

CDR3aa: CASSLLAPNNNEQFF
j_gene: TRBJ2-1
v_gene: TRBV7-9

CDR3aa: CASSQASKSGANVLTF
j_gene: TRBJ2-6
v_gene: TRBV3-1

CDR3aa: CSAQSRLAKNIQYF
j_gene: TRBJ2-4
v_gene: TRBV29-1

CDR3aa: CASSLTDQETQYF
j_gene: TRBJ2-5
v_gene: TRBV12-3/TRBV12-4

CDR3aa: CASSLEGMGFSTGELFF
j_gene: TRBJ2-2
v_gene: TRBV12-3/TRBV12-4